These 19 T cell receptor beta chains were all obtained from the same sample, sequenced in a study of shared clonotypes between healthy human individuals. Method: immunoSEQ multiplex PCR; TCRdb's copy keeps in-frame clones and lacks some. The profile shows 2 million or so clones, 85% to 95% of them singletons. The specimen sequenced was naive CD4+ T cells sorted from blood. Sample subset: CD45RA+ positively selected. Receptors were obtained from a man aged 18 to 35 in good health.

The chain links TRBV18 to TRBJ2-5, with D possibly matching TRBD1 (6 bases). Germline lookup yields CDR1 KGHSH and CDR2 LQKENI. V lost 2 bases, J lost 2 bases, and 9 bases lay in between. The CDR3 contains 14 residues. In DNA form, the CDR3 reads TGTGCCAGCTCACCAGGAGGACAGCAAGAGACCCAGTACTTC. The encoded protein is CASSPGGQQETQYF.

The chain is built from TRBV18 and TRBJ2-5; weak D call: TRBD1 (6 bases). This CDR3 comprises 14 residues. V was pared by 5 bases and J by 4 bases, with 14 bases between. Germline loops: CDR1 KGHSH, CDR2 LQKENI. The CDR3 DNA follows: TGTGCCAGCTCATCTTTGGGGGCCGGAGAGACCCAGTACTTC. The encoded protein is CASSSLGAGETQYF.

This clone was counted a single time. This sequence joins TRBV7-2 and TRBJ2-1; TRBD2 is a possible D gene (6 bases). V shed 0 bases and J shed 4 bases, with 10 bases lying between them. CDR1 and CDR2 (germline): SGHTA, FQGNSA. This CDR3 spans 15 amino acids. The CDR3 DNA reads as TGTGCCAGCAGCTTAGCGGCTAGCGTGTACAATGAGCAGTTCTTC. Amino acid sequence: CASSLAASVYNEQFF. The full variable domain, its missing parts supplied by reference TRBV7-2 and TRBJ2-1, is GAGVSQSPSNKVTEKGKDVELRCDPISGHTALYWYRQSLGQGLEFLIYFQGNSAPDKSGLPSDRFSAERTGGSVSTLTIQRTQQEDSAVYLCASSLAASVYNEQFFGPGTRLTVL.

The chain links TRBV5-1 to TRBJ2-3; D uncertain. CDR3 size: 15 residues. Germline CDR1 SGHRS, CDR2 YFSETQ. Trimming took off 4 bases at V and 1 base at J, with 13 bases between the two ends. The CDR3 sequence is CASSPNPLGTDTQYF. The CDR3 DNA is TGCGCCAGCAGCCCTAACCCCCTAGGCACAGATACGCAGTATTTT.

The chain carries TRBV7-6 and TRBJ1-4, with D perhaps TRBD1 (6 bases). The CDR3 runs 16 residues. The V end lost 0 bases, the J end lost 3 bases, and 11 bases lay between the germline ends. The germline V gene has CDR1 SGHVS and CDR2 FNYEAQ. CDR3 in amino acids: CASSLAGGLSNEKLFF. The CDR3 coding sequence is TGTGCCAGCAGCTTAGCAGGGGGGCTCTCTAATGAAAAACTGTTTTTT. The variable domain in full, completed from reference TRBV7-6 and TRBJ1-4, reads GAGVSQSPRYKVTKRGQDVALRCDPISGHVSLYWYRQALGQGPEFLTYFNYEAQQDKSGLPNDRFSAERPEGSISTLTIQRTEQRDSAMYRCASSLAGGLSNEKLFFGSGTQLSVL.

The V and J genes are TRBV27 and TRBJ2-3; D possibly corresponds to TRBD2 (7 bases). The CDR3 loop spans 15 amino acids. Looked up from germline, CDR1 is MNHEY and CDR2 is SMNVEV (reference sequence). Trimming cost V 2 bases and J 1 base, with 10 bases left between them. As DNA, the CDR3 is TGTGCCAGCAGTTTAAACGGGGGGCGCACAGATACGCAGTATTTT. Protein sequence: CASSLNGGRTDTQYF.

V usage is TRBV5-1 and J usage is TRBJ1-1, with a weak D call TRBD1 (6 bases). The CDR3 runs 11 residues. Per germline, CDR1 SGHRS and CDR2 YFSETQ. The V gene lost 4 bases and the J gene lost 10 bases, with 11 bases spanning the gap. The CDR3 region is CASSVQGRAFF. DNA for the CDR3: TGCGCCAGCAGCGTACAGGGCAGAGCTTTCTTT.

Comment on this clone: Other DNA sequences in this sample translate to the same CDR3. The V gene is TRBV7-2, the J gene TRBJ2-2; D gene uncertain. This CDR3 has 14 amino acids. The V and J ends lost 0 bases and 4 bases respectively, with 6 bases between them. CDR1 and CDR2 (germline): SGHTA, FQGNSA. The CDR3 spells CASSLAGVTGELFF. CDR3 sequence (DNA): TGTGCCAGCAGCTTAGCCGGTGTCACCGGGGAGCTGTTTTTT.

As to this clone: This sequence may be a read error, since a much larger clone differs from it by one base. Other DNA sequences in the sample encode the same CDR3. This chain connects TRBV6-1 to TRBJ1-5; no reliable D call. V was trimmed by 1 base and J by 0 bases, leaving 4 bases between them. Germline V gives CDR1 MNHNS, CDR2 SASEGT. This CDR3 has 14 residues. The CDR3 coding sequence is TGTGCCAGCAGTGAAGGGTATAGCAATCAGCCCCAGCATTTT. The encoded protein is CASSEGYSNQPQHF.

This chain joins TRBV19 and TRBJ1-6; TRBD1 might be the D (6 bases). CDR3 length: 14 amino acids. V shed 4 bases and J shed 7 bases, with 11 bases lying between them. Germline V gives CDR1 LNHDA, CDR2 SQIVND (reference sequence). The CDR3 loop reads CASSNRELNSPLHF. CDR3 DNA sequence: TGTGCCAGTAGTAACAGGGAATTGAATTCACCCCTCCACTTT.

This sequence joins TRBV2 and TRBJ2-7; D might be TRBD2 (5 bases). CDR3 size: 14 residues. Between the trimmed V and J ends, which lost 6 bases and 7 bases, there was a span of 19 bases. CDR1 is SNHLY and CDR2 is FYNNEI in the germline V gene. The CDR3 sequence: CASRFRGHDWEQYF. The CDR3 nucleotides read TGTGCCAGCAGGTTTAGAGGGCACGATTGGGAGCAGTACTTC. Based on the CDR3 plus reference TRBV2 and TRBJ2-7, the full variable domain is EPEVTQTPSHQVTQMGQEVILRCVPISNHLYFYWYRQILGQKVEFLVSFYNNEISEKSEIFDDQFSVERPDGSNFTLKIRSTKLEDSAMYFCASRFRGHDWEQYFGPGTRLTVT.

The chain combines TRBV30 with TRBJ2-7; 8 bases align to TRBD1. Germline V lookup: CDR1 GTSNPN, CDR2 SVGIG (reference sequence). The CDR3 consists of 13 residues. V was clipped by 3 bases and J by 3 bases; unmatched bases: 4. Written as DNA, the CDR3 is TGTGCCTGGAGAACGACAGGGGTCTACGAGCAGTACTTC. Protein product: CAWRTTGVYEQYF.

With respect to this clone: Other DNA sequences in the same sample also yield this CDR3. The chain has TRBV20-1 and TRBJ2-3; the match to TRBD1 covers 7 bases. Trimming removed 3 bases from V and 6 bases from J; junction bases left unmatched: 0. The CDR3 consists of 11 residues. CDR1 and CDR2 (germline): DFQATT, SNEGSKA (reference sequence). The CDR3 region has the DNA TGCAGTGCTAGGACAGGGGATACGCAGTATTTT. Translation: CSARTGDTQYF.

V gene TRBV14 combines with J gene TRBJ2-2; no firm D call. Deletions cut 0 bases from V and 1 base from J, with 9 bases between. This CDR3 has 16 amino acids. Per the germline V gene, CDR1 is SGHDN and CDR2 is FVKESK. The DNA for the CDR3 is TGTGCCAGCAGCCAAGATTTTTGGGTGAACACCGGGGAGCTGTTTTTT. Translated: CASSQDFWVNTGELFF.

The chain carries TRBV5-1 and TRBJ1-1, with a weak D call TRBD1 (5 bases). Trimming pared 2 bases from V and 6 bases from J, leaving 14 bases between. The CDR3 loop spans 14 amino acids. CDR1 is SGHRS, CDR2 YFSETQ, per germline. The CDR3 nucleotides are TGCGCCAGCAGCTTAGCAGGGCAGGTCCCTGAAGCTTTCTTT. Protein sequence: CASSLAGQVPEAFF.

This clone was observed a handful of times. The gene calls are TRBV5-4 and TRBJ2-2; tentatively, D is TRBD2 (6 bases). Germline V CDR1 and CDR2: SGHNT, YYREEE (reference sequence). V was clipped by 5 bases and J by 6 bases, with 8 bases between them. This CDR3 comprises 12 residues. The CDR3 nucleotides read TGTGCCAGCAGTCGGGACTCCGGGGAGCTGTTTTTT. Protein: CASSRDSGELFF.

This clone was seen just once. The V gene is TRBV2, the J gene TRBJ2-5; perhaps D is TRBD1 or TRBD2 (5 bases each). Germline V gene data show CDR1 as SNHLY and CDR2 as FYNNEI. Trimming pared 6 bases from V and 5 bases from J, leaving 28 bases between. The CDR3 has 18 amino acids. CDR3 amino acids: CASRTGWSEGKRYETQYF. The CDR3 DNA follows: TGTGCCAGCAGGACGGGGTGGAGTGAGGGGAAAAGATATGAGACCCAGTACTTC.

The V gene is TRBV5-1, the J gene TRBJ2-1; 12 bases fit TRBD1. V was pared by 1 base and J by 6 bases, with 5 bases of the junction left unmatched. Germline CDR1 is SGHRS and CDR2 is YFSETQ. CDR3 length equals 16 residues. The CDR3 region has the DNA TGCGCCAGCAGCTTGAGGGTGGGACAGGGGGCCAATGAGCAGTTCTTC. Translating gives CASSLRVGQGANEQFF.

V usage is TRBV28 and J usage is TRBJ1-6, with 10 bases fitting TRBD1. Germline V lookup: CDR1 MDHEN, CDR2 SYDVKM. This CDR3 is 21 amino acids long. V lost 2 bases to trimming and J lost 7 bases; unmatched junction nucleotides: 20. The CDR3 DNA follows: TGTGCCAGCAGTTTACCATCTGCGACAGGGGGCTTGGTATTCGGGAATTCACCCCTCCACTTT. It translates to CASSLPSATGGLVFGNSPLHF.